This T cell receptor (beta chain) was retrieved from a study of identical twins. The CDR3 consists of 15 residues. Germline V CDR1 and CDR2: ENHRY, SYGVKD. Trimming removed 3 bases from V and 6 bases from J; junction bases left unmatched: 6. Template switching added a universal primer binding site, and final cDNA carried unique molecular identifiers. TCRdb reanalysed the 5' RACE reads using MiXCR and keeps one entry per CDR3 protein. The sample yields under 1 million distinct CDR3 sequences, roughly 12% seen once. Whole-study results and caveats: Those out-of-frame alpha sequences shared by twins showed an excess of low generation probability. Models underestimated out-of-frame TCR alpha sharing in monozygotic twins.

This clonotype has just a few counts. Antigen specificity is unknown. Every sampled donor was Caucasian and healthy. These data are also associated with another study on yellow fever vaccine responses in identical twins.

The sequence came from a woman between 18 and 30 years old in good health. Material for sequencing was PBMCs. The chain employs TRBV10-3 and TRBJ1-1; 11 nucleotides align to TRBD1. The CDR3 sequence is CAISELLGQGAEAFF. The CDR3 nucleotides read TGTGCCATCAGTGAACTATTGGGACAGGGGGCTGAAGCTTTCTTT.